This T cell receptor (beta chain) was captured by sequencing in a study of T cell responses to AZD1222 COVID-19 vaccine. Germline CDR1 reads SGHAT; CDR2 reads FQNNGV. This CDR3 comprises 16 residues. V lost 3 bases and J 6 bases, leaving 19 bases between the germline ends. Clones were sequenced by immunoSEQ multiplex PCR, and TCRdb holds only the in-frame ones, with some missing. The table shows some 88,000 clones, with 75% to 95% occurring only once. The sequencing used peripheral blood, collected 28 days after the second AZD1222 dose. The clonotype comes from an adult who received the AZD1222 COVID-19 vaccine. The chain links TRBV11-2 to TRBJ2-3; tentatively, D is TRBD1 (5 bases). The CDR3 coding sequence is TGTGCCAGCAGCTTCCTAGGGGCCGGCGCTACGGATACGCAGTATTTT. Translating it yields CASSFLGAGATDTQYF.